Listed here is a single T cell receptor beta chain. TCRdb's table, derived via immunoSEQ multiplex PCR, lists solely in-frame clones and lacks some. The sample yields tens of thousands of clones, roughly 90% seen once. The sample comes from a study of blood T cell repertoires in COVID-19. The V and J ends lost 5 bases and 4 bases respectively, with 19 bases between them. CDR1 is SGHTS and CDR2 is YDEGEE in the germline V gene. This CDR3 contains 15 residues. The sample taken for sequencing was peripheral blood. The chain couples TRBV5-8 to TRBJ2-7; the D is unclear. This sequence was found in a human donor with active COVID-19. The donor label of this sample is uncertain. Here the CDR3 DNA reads TGTGCCAGCAGAGACCTACAGTCCCACCCTTACGAGCAGTACTTC. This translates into CASRDLQSHPYEQYF.